The TCR beta chain under discussion was sequenced for a study of cytomegalovirus exposure and HLA in healthy donors. Study-wide points: According to a later analysis, most TCR beta chains associated with CMV appeared HLA-restricted. Reported performance of the classifier showed diagnosis of cytomegalovirus status with high specificity and sensitivity. Reports indicate that TCR beta sequences accurately predicted the HLA-A and HLA-B alleles of most subjects.

This CDR3 has 14 amino acids. Germline lookup yields CDR1 SNHLY and CDR2 FYNNEI. Trimming took off 8 bases at V and 0 bases at J, with 11 bases between the two ends. PCR used 60 Vbeta primers and 13 Jbeta primers. The protocol was immunoSEQ multiplex PCR, while the TCRdb copy is restricted to in-frame clones and leaves out a portion. The repertoire holds about 90,000 clones, with 60% to 85% as singletons. In regard to this clone: Its antigen is as yet unknown.

The sequencing input was PBMCs. The chain links TRBV2 to TRBJ2-1; D remains unclear. This clonotype was sampled from a boy between 5 and 17 years old in good health and CMV-seronegative. The CDR3 loop is CASLDFSSYNEQFF. The DNA for the CDR3 is TGTGCCAGCCTTGACTTCAGCTCCTACAATGAGCAGTTCTTC.